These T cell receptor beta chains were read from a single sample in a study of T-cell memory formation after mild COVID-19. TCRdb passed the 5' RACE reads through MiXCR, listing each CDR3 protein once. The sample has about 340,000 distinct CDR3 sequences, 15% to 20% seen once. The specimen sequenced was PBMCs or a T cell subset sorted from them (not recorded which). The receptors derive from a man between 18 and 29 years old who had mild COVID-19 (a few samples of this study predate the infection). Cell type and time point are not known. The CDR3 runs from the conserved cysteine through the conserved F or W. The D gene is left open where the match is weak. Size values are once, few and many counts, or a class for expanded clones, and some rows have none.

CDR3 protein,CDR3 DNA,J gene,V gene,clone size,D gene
CASSLTGPYGYTF,TGTGCCAGCAGCCTGACAGGGCCCTATGGCTACACCTTC,TRBJ1-2,TRBV5-4,many,TRBD1
CASSQRREPSGANVLTF,TGTGCCAGCAGCCAGAGGAGGGAACCCTCTGGGGCCAACGTCCTGACTTTC,TRBJ2-6,TRBV3-1,-,-
CASSYGTTYTGELFF,TGTGCCAGCAGTTATGGGACTACATACACCGGGGAGCTGTTTTTT,TRBJ2-2,TRBV6-2/TRBV6-3,few,TRBD2
CASSLMEANTEAFF,TGTGCCAGCAGCTTAATGGAGGCGAACACTGAAGCTTTCTTT,TRBJ1-1,TRBV7-9,-,-
CASSQVSGQPQHF,TGCGCCAGCAGCCAAGTATCGGGGCAGCCCCAGCATTTT,TRBJ1-5,TRBV4-1,-,-
CASSLGSRVLTEAFF,TGTGCCAGCAGCTTAGGTAGCAGGGTACTCACTGAAGCTTTCTTT,TRBJ1-1,TRBV7-9,-,-
CASSFSPGGASYF,TGTGCCAGCAGCTTCTCACCCGGGGGGGCCTCATATTTT,TRBJ2-3,TRBV7-2,few,TRBD2
CASLTVREETQYF,TGTGCCAGCTTAACCGTCCGGGAAGAGACCCAGTACTTC,TRBJ2-5,TRBV12-3/TRBV12-4,few,-
CAISHVPGQGPNTEAFF,TGTGCCATCAGTCACGTCCCGGGACAGGGCCCGAACACTGAAGCTTTCTTT,TRBJ1-1,TRBV10-3,-,TRBD1
CASSQDEASGGLEQFF,TGTGCCAGCAGCCAAGATGAGGCTAGCGGGGGCCTCGAGCAGTTCTTC,TRBJ2-1,TRBV4-2,few,TRBD2
CASSEQGATGNTIYF,TGTGCCAGCAGTGAACAAGGGGCTACTGGAAACACCATATATTTT,TRBJ1-3,TRBV6-1,few,-
CASGTLAEGKNIQYF,TGTGCCAGCGGTACGCTAGCTGAAGGCAAAAACATTCAGTACTTC,TRBJ2-4,TRBV9,few,-
CASSTKQGAGTEAFF,TGTGCCAGCAGCACGAAGCAGGGGGCGGGCACTGAAGCTTTCTTT,TRBJ1-1,TRBV13,-,TRBD1
CASSLPGGIGGYTF,TGTGCCAGCAGTTTGCCAGGGGGCATAGGTGGCTACACCTTC,TRBJ1-2,TRBV12-3/TRBV12-4,-,TRBD1
CATSDPLAGGNEQFF,TGTGCCACCAGTGATCCCCTGGCAGGGGGGAATGAGCAGTTCTTC,TRBJ2-1,TRBV24-1,few,-
CSSSPRTSLYNEQFF,TGTTCCAGCAGCCCCCGGACCAGCTTGTACAATGAGCAGTTCTTC,TRBJ2-1,TRBV7-6,-,-
CASSLALDDEQFF,TGCGCCAGCAGCTTGGCCCTGGACGATGAGCAGTTCTTC,TRBJ2-1,TRBV5-1,few,-
CSARDLGSFYEQYF,TGCAGTGCTAGAGATTTAGGATCGTTCTACGAGCAGTACTTC,TRBJ2-7,TRBV20-1,-,-
CASGRDRGYEQYF,TGTGCTAGTGGTCGGGACAGGGGCTACGAGCAGTACTTC,TRBJ2-7,TRBV12-5,-,TRBD1
CASSWRGQGYEKLFF,TGTGCCAGCAGCTGGCGGGGACAGGGGTACGAAAAACTGTTTTTT,TRBJ1-4,TRBV11-2,-,TRBD1
CSAQPNTEAFF,TGCAGCGCCCAGCCGAACACTGAAGCTTTCTTT,TRBJ1-1,TRBV29-1,few,-
CASSQAGTGYNEQFF,TGCGCCAGCAGCCAGGCCGGGACAGGGTACAATGAGCAGTTCTTC,TRBJ2-1,TRBV4-3,few,TRBD1
CASSLVRGSQGEQHF,TGCGCCAGCAGCCTCGTTCGAGGATCGCAAGGCGAGCAGCACTTC,TRBJ2-7,TRBV4-3,-,-
CASSLVSGGYNEQFF,TGTGCCAGCAGCTTAGTTAGCGGGGGCTACAATGAGCAGTTCTTC,TRBJ2-1,TRBV7-2,-,TRBD2
CASSSGTGGAYEQYF,TGTGCCAGCAGCTCCGGCACAGGGGGCGCCTACGAGCAGTACTTC,TRBJ2-7,TRBV7-9,few,TRBD1
CASLFNIQYF,TGTGCCAGCCTTTTTAACATTCAGTACTTC,TRBJ2-4,TRBV3-1,-,-
CASSLPGLAASSDTQYF,TGTGCCAGCAGCCTACCGGGACTAGCGGCTTCCTCAGATACGCAGTATTTT,TRBJ2-3,TRBV11-2,-,TRBD2
CSVVPLGEETQYF,TGCAGCGTTGTACCTCTGGGGGAGGAGACCCAGTACTTC,TRBJ2-5,TRBV29-1,-,-
CASSPMTPSGELFF,TGCGCCAGCAGCCCTATGACTCCATCCGGGGAGCTGTTTTTT,TRBJ2-2,TRBV5-1,-,-
CASRAPGTSGGYAYNEQFF,TGCGCCAGCAGAGCCCCCGGGACTAGCGGGGGGTATGCCTACAATGAGCAGTTCTTC,TRBJ2-1,TRBV5-1,-,TRBD2
CASSERPGELFF,TGTGCCAGCAGCGAAAGGCCCGGGGAGCTGTTTTTT,TRBJ2-2,TRBV7-6,few,-
CAIGQGYETQYF,TGTGCCATCGGTCAGGGATATGAGACCCAGTACTTC,TRBJ2-5,TRBV10-3,-,-
CASSLDPAYEQYF,TGTGCCAGCAGCTTAGACCCGGCTTACGAGCAGTACTTC,TRBJ2-7,TRBV11-2,many,-
CASSLGGVAEAFF,TGCGCCAGCAGTTTAGGGGGGGTTGCTGAAGCTTTCTTT,TRBJ1-1,TRBV5-1,-,-
CASSPFMGEFGYTF,TGTGCCAGCAGCCCATTTATGGGGGAATTTGGCTACACCTTC,TRBJ1-2,TRBV7-2,-,-
CASSDGSGANVLTF,TGCGCCAGCAGTGACGGATCTGGGGCCAACGTCCTGACTTTC,TRBJ2-6,TRBV10-1,-,-
CASTDSYQETQYF,TGCGCCAGCACGGACAGCTATCAAGAGACCCAGTACTTC,TRBJ2-5,TRBV5-1,-,-
CSARLGAGGTEAFF,TGCAGTGCTAGATTGGGGGCAGGGGGCACTGAAGCTTTCTTT,TRBJ1-1,TRBV20-1,-,TRBD1
CASSRGNTQYF,TGTGCCAGCAGCAGGGGAAATACGCAGTATTTT,TRBJ2-3,TRBV25-1,-,-
CASSVGGTYNEQFF,TGTGCCAGCAGCGTCGGGGGGACCTACAATGAGCAGTTCTTC,TRBJ2-1,TRBV9,-,TRBD2
CSGTDRNTEAFF,TGCAGCGGAACGGACAGAAACACTGAAGCTTTCTTT,TRBJ1-1,TRBV29-1,-,-
CASSYGGGRYEQYF,TGTGCCAGCAGTTACGGCGGGGGCCGCTACGAGCAGTACTTC,TRBJ2-7,TRBV6-2/TRBV6-3,few,-
CASSPWTGEETQYF,TGTGCCAGCAGCCCCTGGACAGGGGAAGAGACCCAGTACTTC,TRBJ2-5,TRBV7-9,many,TRBD1
CASSLGTGYEQYF,TGTGCCAGCAGCTTAGGGACAGGCTACGAGCAGTACTTC,TRBJ2-7,TRBV7-6,many,TRBD1
CSVDRGLTEAFF,TGCAGTGTGGACAGGGGCTTAACTGAAGCTTTCTTT,TRBJ1-1,TRBV20-1,few,TRBD1
CASSAGTLSSPLHF,TGTGCCAGCAGCGCCGGAACCCTCTCTTCACCCCTCCACTTT,TRBJ1-6,TRBV7-6,-,-
CASSLGGSLETQYF,TGTGCCAGCAGTTTGGGCGGTTCACTGGAGACCCAGTACTTC,TRBJ2-5,TRBV12-3/TRBV12-4,many,-
CSGTGGTEAFF,TGCAGCGGGACAGGGGGCACTGAAGCTTTCTTT,TRBJ1-1,TRBV29-1,-,TRBD1
CASTGRFGEGYTF,TGTGCCAGCACCGGGAGATTCGGGGAGGGCTACACCTTC,TRBJ1-2,TRBV7-9,few,-
CATSRDRGRMSGELFF,TGTGCCACCAGCAGAGATCGAGGGAGAATGTCCGGGGAGCTGTTTTTT,TRBJ2-2,TRBV15,many,-
CAISDLGRRQAFDEQFF,TGTGCCATCAGTGACCTGGGCCGTAGGCAAGCCTTCGATGAGCAGTTCTTC,TRBJ2-1,TRBV10-3,-,-
CASSLDYGSSTDTQYF,TGTGCCAGCAGCTTAGATTACGGGTCCTCCACAGATACGCAGTATTTT,TRBJ2-3,TRBV7-2,few,-
CASSPLYYGYTF,TGTGCCAGCAGTCCCCTCTACTATGGCTACACCTTC,TRBJ1-2,TRBV28,few,-
CASSLNPTSGGYNEQFF,TGTGCCAGCAGCCTGAATCCGACTAGCGGGGGGTACAATGAGCAGTTCTTC,TRBJ2-1,TRBV7-2,many,TRBD2
CSARDMGGVGYTF,TGCAGTGCTAGAGATATGGGGGGCGTGGGCTACACCTTC,TRBJ1-2,TRBV20-1,few,-
CASSLYRGNQPQHF,TGTGCCAGCAGCCTATACAGGGGAAATCAGCCCCAGCATTTT,TRBJ1-5,TRBV6-6,many,TRBD1
CASSSPGQGIGRNEQFF,TGTGCCAGCAGCTCACCGGGACAGGGGATAGGTAGGAATGAGCAGTTCTTC,TRBJ2-1,TRBV7-9,few,TRBD1